These 13 T cell receptor beta chains were all obtained from the same sample, sequenced in a study of blood T cell repertoires in COVID-19. Profiled with immunoSEQ multiplex PCR; TCRdb holds only in-frame clones, not every one. The profile covers approximately 240,000 clones, with about 88% appearing a single time and 2.1% taken by the ten largest. The sample taken for sequencing was peripheral blood. Receptors originate from a woman in her thirties or forties who had recovered from COVID-19.

The chain couples TRBV30 to TRBJ2-3; 11 bases are a match to TRBD2. CDR3 length: 16 amino acids. V lost 4 bases, J lost 2 bases, and 8 bases stayed unmatched. Germline V gives CDR1 GTSNPN, CDR2 SVGIG (reference sequence). CDR3 in DNA: TGTGCCTGGACTAGCGGGGGGCCCTTTCCCACAGATACGCAGTATTTT. Encoded protein: CAWTSGGPFPTDTQYF.

The rearrangement uses TRBV10-2 and TRBJ1-2; TRBD1 agrees at 7 bases. V gave up 2 bases and J gave up 5 bases; unmatched junction bases: 5. This CDR3 region has 14 residues. Germline V gene data show CDR1 as WSHSY and CDR2 as SAAADI. CDR3 sequence (DNA): TGCGCCAGCAGTGAGGCGGGACAGTCATATGGCTACACCTTC. Translation: CASSEAGQSYGYTF.

This chain uses TRBV10-3 with TRBJ2-7, with TRBD1 as a possible D gene (5 bases). V lost 3 bases, J lost 3 bases, and 9 bases lay in between. Germline CDR1 and CDR2: ENHRY and SYGVKD. This CDR3 is built from 13 residues. This CDR3 reads CAISDGADYEQYF. The CDR3, as DNA: TGTGCCATCAGTGATGGGGCAGACTACGAGCAGTACTTC.

The chain is built from TRBV2 and TRBJ2-1; 9 bases are shared with TRBD1. The CDR3 loop spans 16 amino acids. V lost 4 bases to trimming and J lost 1 base; unmatched junction nucleotides: 5. Germline CDR1 SNHLY, CDR2 FYNNEI. CDR3: CASSAGTGRSYNEQFF. The CDR3 DNA reads TGTGCCAGCAGTGCCGGGACAGGGAGATCCTACAATGAGCAGTTCTTC.

This chain's CDR3 is CASSQDWSSYEQYF. The CDR3 bases are TGCGCCAGCAGCCAAGATTGGAGTAGCTACGAGCAGTACTTC. The chain joins TRBV4-3 to TRBJ2-7; D gene unclear. CDR1 is LGHNA and CDR2 is YSLEER in the germline V gene. CDR3 size: 14 residues. The germline V and J ends were trimmed by 0 bases and 3 bases, with 9 bases remaining between them.

The rearrangement links TRBV3-1 (or the pseudogene TRBV3-2) to TRBJ1-3; no definite D call. The germline V gene encodes CDR1 LGHDT and CDR2 YNNKEL (reference sequence). The CDR3 is 15 residues long. The V gene lost 1 base and the J gene lost 0 bases, with 7 bases spanning the gap. The CDR3 DNA reads TGTGCCAGCAGCCAAGGCCAAGCCTCTGGAAACACCATATATTTT. The encoded protein is CASSQGQASGNTIYF.

The chain uses TRBV3-1 (or the pseudogene TRBV3-2) and TRBJ1-2; D possibly corresponds to TRBD1 (5 bases). The CDR3 is 16 residues long. The V gene lost 0 bases and the J gene lost 4 bases, with 15 bases spanning the gap. The V gene's germline CDR1 is LGHDT and CDR2 YNNKEL (reference sequence). CDR3 loop: CASSQDFVWGGYGYTF. CDR3 nucleotides: TGTGCCAGCAGCCAAGATTTTGTTTGGGGGGGCTATGGCTACACCTTC.

Remarks on this clone: The sample has other DNA sequences that encode this CDR3 too. The chain carries TRBV7-2 and TRBJ1-5; tentatively, D is TRBD1 (5 bases). The CDR3 has 15 residues. Looked up from germline, CDR1 is SGHTA and CDR2 is FQGNSA. With 1 base removed from V and 0 bases from J, the gap between germline ends came to 7 bases. The CDR3 loop is CASSLGQGSNQPQHF. The CDR3 region has the DNA TGTGCCAGCAGCTTAGGTCAGGGTAGCAATCAGCCCCAGCATTTT.

This clone was seen a few times. The V gene is TRBV11-2, the J gene TRBJ2-7, with 8 bases identical to TRBD1. The germline gives CDR1 SGHAT, CDR2 FQNNGV. The V and J ends lost 5 bases and 2 bases, in that order; junction bases with no gene match: 5. CDR3 length: 14 residues. In nucleotides, the CDR3 is TGTGCCAGCAGCCCTCGACAGGGGCCCTACGAGCAGTACTTC. It translates to CASSPRQGPYEQYF.

The chain recombines TRBV28 with TRBJ1-3; D ambiguous. This CDR3 is 14 amino acids long. V was clipped by 6 bases and J by 0 bases, with 9 bases between them. The germline CDR1 and CDR2 sequences are MDHEN and SYDVKM. This chain's CDR3 is CASREEISGNTIYF. For the CDR3, the DNA is TGTGCCAGCAGGGAGGAGATCTCTGGAAACACCATATATTTT.

This clone was seen only once. This rearrangement joins TRBV29-1 to TRBJ2-7; TRBD1 agrees at 8 bases. There are 15 residues in the CDR3. The V and J ends lost 4 bases and 6 bases, in that order; junction bases with no gene match: 14. Germline values: CDR1 SQVTM, CDR2 ANQGSEA. For the CDR3, the DNA is TGCAGCGTTGGGCGGACAGGGACCCCTTCCGGCGAGCAGTACTTC. It encodes CSVGRTGTPSGEQYF.

The rearrangement links TRBV19 to TRBJ1-2; D is uncertain. Trimming stripped 5 bases from V and 4 bases from J, with 14 bases between. The CDR3 is 14 residues long. Germline V gene data show CDR1 as LNHDA and CDR2 as SQIVND (reference sequence). The CDR3 DNA is TGTGCCAGTAGTTTGCCGGGAGCTGGCTATGGCTACACCTTC. It specifies CASSLPGAGYGYTF.

As to this clone: Other DNA sequences of this sample code for an identical CDR3. The chain uses TRBV5-1 and TRBJ2-5; TRBD1 matches 7 bases. CDR3 size: 14 residues. After removal of 3 bases from V and 0 bases from J, the junction contained 2 bases not matched to a gene. Germline V lookup: CDR1 SGHRS, CDR2 YFSETQ. The CDR3 sequence is CASSSGQYQETQYF. In DNA, the CDR3 is TGCGCCAGCAGCTCGGGACAGTACCAAGAGACCCAGTACTTC.